The present TCR beta chain was sequenced within a study of control samples from healthy donors and cancer patients. V was pared by 4 bases and J by 4 bases, with 7 bases between. Germline CDR1 and CDR2: ENHRY and SYGVKD. CDR3 size: 12 residues. This clone was counted once. Assay used: immunoSEQ multiplex PCR; TCRdb lists only in-frame clones, some missing. The profile shows 190,000 or so clones, approximately 95% of them singletons. The sample comprised blood. The sequence was obtained from a man aged 18 to 35 in good health. The chain joins TRBV10-3 to TRBJ1-2; unclear D gene. The CDR3 nucleotides read TGTGCCATCAGTGGGACGGTCTATGGCTACACCTTC. This sequence encodes CAISGTVYGYTF.